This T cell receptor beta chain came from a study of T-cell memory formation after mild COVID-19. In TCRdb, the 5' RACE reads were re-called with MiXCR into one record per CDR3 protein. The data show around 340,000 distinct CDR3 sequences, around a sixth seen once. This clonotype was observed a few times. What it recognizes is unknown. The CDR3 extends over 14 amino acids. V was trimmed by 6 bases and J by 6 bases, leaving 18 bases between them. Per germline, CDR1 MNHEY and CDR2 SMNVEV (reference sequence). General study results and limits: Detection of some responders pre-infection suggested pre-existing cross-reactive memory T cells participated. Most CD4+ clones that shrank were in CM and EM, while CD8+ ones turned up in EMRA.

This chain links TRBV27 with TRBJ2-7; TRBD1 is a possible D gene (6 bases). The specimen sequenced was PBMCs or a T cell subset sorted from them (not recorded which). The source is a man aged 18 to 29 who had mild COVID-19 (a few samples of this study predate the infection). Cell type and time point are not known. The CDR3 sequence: CASSTRGGQFEQYV. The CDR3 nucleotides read TGTGCCAGCAGCACCCGAGGGGGTCAGTTCGAGCAGTACGTC.